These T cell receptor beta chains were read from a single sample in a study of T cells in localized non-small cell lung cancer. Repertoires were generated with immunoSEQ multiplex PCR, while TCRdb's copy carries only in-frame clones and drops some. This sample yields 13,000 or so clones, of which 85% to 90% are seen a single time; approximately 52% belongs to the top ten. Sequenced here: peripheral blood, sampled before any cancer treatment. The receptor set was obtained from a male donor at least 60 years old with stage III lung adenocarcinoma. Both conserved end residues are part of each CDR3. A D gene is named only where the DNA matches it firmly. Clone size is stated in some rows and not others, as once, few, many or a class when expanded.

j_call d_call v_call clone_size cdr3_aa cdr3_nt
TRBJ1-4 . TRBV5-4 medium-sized CASSLRGEKLFF TGTGCCAGCAGCTTGAGGGGGGAAAAACTGTTTTTT
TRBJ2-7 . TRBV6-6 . CASSYQGSYEQYF TGTGCCAGCAGTTACCAGGGGTCCTACGAGCAGTACTTC
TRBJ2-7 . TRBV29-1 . CSVGGTPYEQYF TGCAGCGTAGGGGGTACCCCCTACGAGCAGTACTTC
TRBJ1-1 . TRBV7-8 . CASSSTAGTEAFF TGTGCCAGCAGCTCAACGGCAGGGACTGAAGCTTTCTTT
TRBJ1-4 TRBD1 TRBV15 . CATSRPGQPEKLFF TGTGCCACCAGCAGGCCGGGACAGCCTGAAAAACTGTTTTTT
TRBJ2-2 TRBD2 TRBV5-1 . CASRLAGAGELFF TGCGCCAGCAGACTAGCGGGGGCCGGGGAGCTGTTTTTT
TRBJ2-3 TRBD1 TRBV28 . CASSLSRTGGRDTQYF TGTGCCAGCAGTCTCTCACGGACAGGGGGCAGGGATACGCAGTATTTT
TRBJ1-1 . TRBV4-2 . CASSQLWTKNTEAFF TGTGCCAGCAGCCAACTATGGACGAAGAACACTGAAGCTTTCTTT
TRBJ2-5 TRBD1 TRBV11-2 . CASSARTGNGETQYF TGTGCCAGCAGCGCCCGGACAGGGAATGGAGAGACCCAGTACTTC
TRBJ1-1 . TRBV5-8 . CASRDSYTEAFF TGTGCCAGCAGGGACTCTTACACTGAAGCTTTCTTT
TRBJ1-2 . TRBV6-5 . CASSYSRVQAGYTF TGTGCCAGCAGTTACTCGCGGGTCCAAGCAGGCTACACCTTC
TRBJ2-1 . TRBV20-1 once CSAWSGGEQFF TGCAGTGCTTGGAGCGGAGGGGAGCAGTTCTTC
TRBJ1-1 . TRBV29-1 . CSVEGGTGGANTEAFF TGCAGCGTTGAAGGGGGAACCGGAGGGGCGAACACTGAAGCTTTCTTT
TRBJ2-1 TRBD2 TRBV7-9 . CASSLFEAGGGEQFF TGTGCCAGCAGCTTATTTGAAGCGGGGGGAGGTGAGCAGTTCTTC
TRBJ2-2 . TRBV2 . CASKGVGELFF TGTGCCAGCAAGGGAGTCGGGGAGCTGTTTTTT
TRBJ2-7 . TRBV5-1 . CASSLQGIDEQYF TGCGCCAGCAGCCTTCAGGGTATCGACGAGCAGTACTTC